The 6 T cell receptor beta chains reported below all come from one sample, sequenced in a study of T cells after yellow fever vaccination. Each CDR3 protein gets one entry after TCRdb re-called the 5' RACE reads with MiXCR. The table lists 610,000 or so distinct CDR3 sequences, 9% to 15% of them singletons, with approximately 15% in the top ten. The sequencing here drew on PBMCs, taken on the day of the yellow fever booster vaccination. The receptors shown here come from a man aged 30 to 39 who received the YFV17D yellow fever vaccine.

The V and J genes are TRBV29-1 and TRBJ2-1; 8 nucleotides line up with TRBD1. V shed 1 base, J shed 0 bases, and the junction held 8 bases outside the gene matches. Germline loops: CDR1 SQVTM, CDR2 ANQGSEA. The CDR3 consists of 17 residues. CDR3 DNA: TGCAGCGTTGAAGGAATCGACAGGGGCCGCTCCTACAATGAGCAGTTCTTC. Translating gives CSVEGIDRGRSYNEQFF.

This clonotype was found a few times. CDR3 DNA: TGTGCCACCAGCAGAATAGACCCTTCGGAGAAAAAACTGTTTTTT. This gives the protein CATSRIDPSEKKLFF. The gene calls are TRBV15 and TRBJ1-4; D remains unclear. Trimming pared 2 bases from V and 9 bases from J, leaving 16 bases between. This CDR3 has 15 amino acids. From germline, CDR1 is LNHNV and CDR2 YYDKDF (reference sequence).

This clonotype was counted many times. The V and J genes are TRBV24-1 and TRBJ2-1; D perhaps matches TRBD2 (6 bases). Trimming left V 2 bases short and J 8 bases short, with 15 bases between. The CDR3 sequence is 15 residues long. The V gene's germline CDR1 is KGHDR and CDR2 SFDVKD. Here the CDR3 reads CATSDSSTSVDEQFF. Written as DNA, the CDR3 is TGTGCCACCAGTGATTCCTCGACTAGTGTGGATGAGCAGTTCTTC.

The table lists this clonotype with a few counts. The genes are TRBV4-3 and TRBJ2-7; TRBD1 aligns across 7 bases. CDR3 length: 16 residues. The J segment lost 6 bases and the V segment lost 4 bases, leaving 15 bases of the junction unmatched. Germline V lookup: CDR1 LGHNA, CDR2 YSLEER. CDR3 coding DNA: TGCGCCAGCAGCCTGGGACAGTCCAACCCGCTCGGCGAGCAGTACTTC. It yields the protein CASSLGQSNPLGEQYF.

This clonotype came up many times. The chain is built from TRBV7-2 and TRBJ1-3; the D is unclear. The germline V and J ends were trimmed by 5 bases and 0 bases, with 5 bases remaining between them. Germline-derived CDR1 and CDR2 are SGHTA and FQGNSA. CDR3 length: 13 amino acids. In DNA form, the CDR3 reads TGTGCCAGCAGCCATACCTCTGGAAACACCATATATTTT. Translated: CASSHTSGNTIYF.

The chain employs TRBV6-5 and TRBJ2-3, with 7 bases identical to TRBD2. V was pared by 2 bases and J by 2 bases, with 4 bases of the junction left unmatched. The CDR3 loop spans 15 amino acids. The germline V gene encodes CDR1 MNHEY and CDR2 SVGAGI. CDR3 protein: CASSYLGTTTDTQYF. In DNA, the CDR3 is TGTGCCAGCAGTTACCTCGGGACTACCACAGATACGCAGTATTTT.